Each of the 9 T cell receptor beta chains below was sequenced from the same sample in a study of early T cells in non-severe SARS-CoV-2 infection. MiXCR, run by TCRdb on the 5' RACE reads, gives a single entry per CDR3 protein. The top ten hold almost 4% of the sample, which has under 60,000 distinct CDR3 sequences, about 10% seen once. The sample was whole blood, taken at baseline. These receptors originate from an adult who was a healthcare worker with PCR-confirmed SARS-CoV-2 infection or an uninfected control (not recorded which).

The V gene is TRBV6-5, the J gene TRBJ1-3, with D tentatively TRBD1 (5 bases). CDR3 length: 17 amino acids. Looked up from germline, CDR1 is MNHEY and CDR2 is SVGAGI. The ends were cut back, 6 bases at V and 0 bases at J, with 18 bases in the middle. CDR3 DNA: TGTGCCAGCAGCCCCACTCGGGGGGACCCCTCTGGAAACACCATATATTTT. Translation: CASSPTRGDPSGNTIYF.

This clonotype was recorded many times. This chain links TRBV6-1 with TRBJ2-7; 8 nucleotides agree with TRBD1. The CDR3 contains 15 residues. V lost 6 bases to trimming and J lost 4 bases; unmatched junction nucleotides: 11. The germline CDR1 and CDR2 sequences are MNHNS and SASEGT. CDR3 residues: CASRGPHDRGYEQYF. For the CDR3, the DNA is TGTGCCAGCAGGGGACCGCACGACAGGGGTTACGAGCAGTACTTC.

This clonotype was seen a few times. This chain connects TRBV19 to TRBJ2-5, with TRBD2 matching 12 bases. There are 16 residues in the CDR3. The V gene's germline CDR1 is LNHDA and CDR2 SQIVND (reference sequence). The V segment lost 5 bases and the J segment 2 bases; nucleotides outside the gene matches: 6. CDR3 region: CASSEGLAGRQETQYF. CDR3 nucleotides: TGTGCCAGTAGTGAGGGACTAGCGGGCAGACAAGAGACCCAGTACTTC.

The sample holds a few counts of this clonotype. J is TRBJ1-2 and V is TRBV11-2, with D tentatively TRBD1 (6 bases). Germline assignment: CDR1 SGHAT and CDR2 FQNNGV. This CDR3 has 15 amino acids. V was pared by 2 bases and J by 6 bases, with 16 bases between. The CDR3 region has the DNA TGTGCCAGCAGCTTATCCGCAGGGGACCAGGATGGCTACACCTTC. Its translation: CASSLSAGDQDGYTF.

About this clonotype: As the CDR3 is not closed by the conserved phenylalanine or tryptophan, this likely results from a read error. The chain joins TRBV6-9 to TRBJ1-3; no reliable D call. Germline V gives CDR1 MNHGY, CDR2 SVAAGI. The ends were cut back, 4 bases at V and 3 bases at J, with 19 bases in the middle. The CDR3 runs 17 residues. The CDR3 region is CASSSRTARPDGNTIYC. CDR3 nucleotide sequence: TGTGCCAGCAGTTCTCGGACTGCTAGACCGGATGGAAACACCATATATTGT.

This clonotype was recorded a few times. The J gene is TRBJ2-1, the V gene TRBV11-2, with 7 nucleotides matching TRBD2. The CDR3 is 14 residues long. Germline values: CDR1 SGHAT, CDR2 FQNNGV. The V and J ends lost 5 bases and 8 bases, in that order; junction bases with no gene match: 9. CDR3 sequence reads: CASSLFSRGDEQFF. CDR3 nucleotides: TGTGCCAGCAGCCTTTTCTCACGGGGGGATGAGCAGTTCTTC.

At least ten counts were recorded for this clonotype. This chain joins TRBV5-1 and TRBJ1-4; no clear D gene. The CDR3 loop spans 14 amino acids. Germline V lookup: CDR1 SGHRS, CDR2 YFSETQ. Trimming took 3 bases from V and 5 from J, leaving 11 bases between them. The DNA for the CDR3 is TGCGCCAGCAGCTCTCAGGCGGGAAATGAAAAACTGTTTTTT. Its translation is CASSSQAGNEKLFF.

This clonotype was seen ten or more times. The CDR3, as DNA: TGTGCCAGCAGTGAGTCGACAGGGACAGAGACCCAGTACTTC. Its protein product is CASSESTGTETQYF. The genes are TRBV2 and TRBJ2-5; 7 positions agree with TRBD1. V lost 3 bases to trimming and J lost 4 bases; unmatched junction nucleotides: 5. CDR1 and CDR2 (germline): SNHLY, FYNNEI. The CDR3 runs 14 residues.

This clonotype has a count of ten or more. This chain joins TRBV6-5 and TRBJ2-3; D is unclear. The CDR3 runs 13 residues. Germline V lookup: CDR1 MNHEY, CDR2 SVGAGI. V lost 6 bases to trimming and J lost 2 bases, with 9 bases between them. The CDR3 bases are TGTGCCAGCAGCCGTACCTACACAGATACGCAGTATTTT. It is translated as CASSRTYTDTQYF.